This is a list of T cell receptor beta chains from one sample in a study of beta chain features in type 1 diabetes. Profiled with immunoSEQ multiplex PCR; TCRdb holds only in-frame clones, not every one. The data show fewer than 300,000 clones, roughly 10% seen once. Sequenced material: naive CD4+ T cells from blood. The receptors originated from a man aged 25-40 years with type 1 diabetes. Each CDR3 is given with its conserved first and last residue. A D gene is named only where the DNA matches it firmly. A clone size is listed for some rows: how often the clone was seen (once, few, many), or a class if it is expanded.

>TRBD2|TRBV9|TRBJ2-3|NA
TGTGCCAGCAGCGGCCGGGGGGGGCCAGATACGCAGTATTTT
CASSGRGGPDTQYF
>TRBD1|TRBV2|TRBJ1-1|few
TGTGCCAGCAGTCGGACAGGGAGGAACACTGAAGCTTTCTTT
CASSRTGRNTEAFF
>NA|TRBV5-4|TRBJ1-2|NA
TGTGCCAGCAGCATCCGGGGGGTTCCCCCTAACTATGGCTACACCTTC
CASSIRGVPPNYGYTF
>TRBD2|TRBV9|TRBJ2-1|few
TGTGCCAGCAGCGTATCGACTAGCGGGACCCCGCTCTACAATGAGCAGTTCTTC
CASSVSTSGTPLYNEQFF
>TRBD1|TRBV29-1|TRBJ2-4|few
TGCAGCGTGGTGAAAAACTATGGGGGACAGGGGAAGATAGCCAAAAACATTCAGTACTTC
CSVVKNYGGQGKIAKNIQYF
>NA|TRBV29-1|TRBJ2-5|few
TGCAGCGTTGAGCACTCTATTCAGACCCAGTACTTC
CSVEHSIQTQYF
>NA|TRBV18|TRBJ1-1|few
TGTGCCAGCTCACCAAGCGGGGGGGACACTGAAGCTTTCTTT
CASSPSGGDTEAFF
>TRBD1|TRBV7-9|TRBJ2-3|NA
TGTGCCAGCACCGACGGGACAGGGAGCACAGATACGCAGTATTTT
CASTDGTGSTDTQYF
>NA|TRBV9|TRBJ2-3|NA
TGTGCCAGCAGCGTAGGGTCCCTCCCGGGAGATACGCAGTATTTT
CASSVGSLPGDTQYF
>NA|TRBV18|TRBJ1-6|few
TGTGCCAGCTCACCAACTCAGGGCCGGGGGAATTCACCCCTCCACTTT
CASSPTQGRGNSPLHF
>TRBD1|TRBV29-1|TRBJ1-1|NA
TGCAGCGCGCCGAGGACAGGGCTTGAAGCTTTCTTT
CSAPRTGLEAFF
>NA|TRBV7-9|TRBJ2-2|few
TGTGCCAGCAGCTCTGCCTACAGGGAGAACACCGGGGAGCTGTTTTTT
CASSSAYRENTGELFF
>TRBD1|TRBV6-5|TRBJ2-1|few
TGTGCCAGCAGTGGGCCGGGACAGACCAAGTTCTTC
CASSGPGQTKFF
>NA|TRBV14|TRBJ1-1|NA
TGTGCCAGCAGCCAAGGGAGGAACACTGAAGCTTTCTTT
CASSQGRNTEAFF
>TRBD1|TRBV7-6|TRBJ1-5|few
TGTGCCAGCAGCCCCCACCACAGGGGGCGAGCGGATCAGCCCCAGCATTTT
CASSPHHRGRADQPQHF
>NA|TRBV9|TRBJ2-2|few
TGTGCCAGCAGCGTAGTGGGCAAGAACACCGGGGAGCTGTTTTTT
CASSVVGKNTGELFF
>NA|TRBV7-9|TRBJ1-2|NA
TGTGCCAGCAGCCAGGGAATTTATGGCTACACCTTC
CASSQGIYGYTF
>NA|TRBV7-9|TRBJ2-7|NA
TGTGCCAGCAGCTTGACTACCGGGTACGAGCAGTACTTC
CASSLTTGYEQYF
>NA|TRBV5-1|TRBJ2-1|few
TGCGCCAGCAGCTACGGACAGTACAATGAGCAGTTCTTC
CASSYGQYNEQFF
>TRBD2|TRBV14|TRBJ2-1|NA
TGTGCCAGCACCCAGGGCGGGGGGACCTACAATGAGCAGTTCTTC
CASTQGGGTYNEQFF
>NA|TRBV29-1|TRBJ1-3|few
TGCAGCGTTCGGTCTGATCTTTCTGGAAACACCATATATTTT
CSVRSDLSGNTIYF
>TRBD1|TRBV5-6|TRBJ2-7|few
TGTGCCAGCAGCTTGGGGGGACAGGGGTACTACGAGCAGTACTTC
CASSLGGQGYYEQYF
>NA|TRBV28|TRBJ1-2|few
TGTGCCAGCAGTTTATCCAGTAACTATGGCTACACCTTC
CASSLSSNYGYTF
>TRBD1|TRBV6-6|TRBJ2-1|few
TGTGCCAGCAGTTACTCGACCGGGCAGGGGGCGAATGAGCAGTTCTTC
CASSYSTGQGANEQFF